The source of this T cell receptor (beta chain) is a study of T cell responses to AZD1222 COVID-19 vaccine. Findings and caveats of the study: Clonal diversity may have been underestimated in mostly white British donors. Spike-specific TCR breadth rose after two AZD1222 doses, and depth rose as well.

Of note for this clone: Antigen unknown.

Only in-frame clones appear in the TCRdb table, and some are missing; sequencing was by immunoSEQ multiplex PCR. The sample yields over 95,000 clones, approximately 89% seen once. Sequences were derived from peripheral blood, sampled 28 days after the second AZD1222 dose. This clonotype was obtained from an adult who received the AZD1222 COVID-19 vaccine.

The CDR3 here is CASSSQETQYF. The CDR3 nucleotides read TGTGCCAGCAGTTCGCAAGAGACCCAGTACTTC. The rearrangement uses TRBV12-3 or TRBV12-4 and TRBJ2-5, with D hard to call. Trimming left V 4 bases short and J 2 bases short, with 2 bases between. The CDR3 covers 11 residues.